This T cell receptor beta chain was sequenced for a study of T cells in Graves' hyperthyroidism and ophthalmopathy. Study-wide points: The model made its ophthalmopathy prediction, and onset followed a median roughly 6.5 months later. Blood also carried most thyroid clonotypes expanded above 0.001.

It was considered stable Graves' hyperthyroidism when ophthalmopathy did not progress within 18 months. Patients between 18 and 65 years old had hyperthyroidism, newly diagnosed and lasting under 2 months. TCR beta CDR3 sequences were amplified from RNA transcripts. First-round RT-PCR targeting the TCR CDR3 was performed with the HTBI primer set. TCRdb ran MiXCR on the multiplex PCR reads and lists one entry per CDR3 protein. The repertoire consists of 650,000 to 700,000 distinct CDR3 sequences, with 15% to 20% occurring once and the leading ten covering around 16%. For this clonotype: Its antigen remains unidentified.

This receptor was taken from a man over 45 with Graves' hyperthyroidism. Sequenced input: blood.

CDR3 nucleotide sequence: TGTGCCAGCAGCCCGGGACAGGGGGCTCTCGAGCAGTACTTC. This gives the protein CASSPGQGALEQYF. The J gene is TRBJ2-7, the V gene TRBV14, with TRBD1 matching 12 bases. The CDR3 contains 14 residues. Germline V gene sequence: CDR1 SGHDN, CDR2 FVKESK. Unmatched junction bases numbered 4, after V lost 4 bases and J lost 6 bases.